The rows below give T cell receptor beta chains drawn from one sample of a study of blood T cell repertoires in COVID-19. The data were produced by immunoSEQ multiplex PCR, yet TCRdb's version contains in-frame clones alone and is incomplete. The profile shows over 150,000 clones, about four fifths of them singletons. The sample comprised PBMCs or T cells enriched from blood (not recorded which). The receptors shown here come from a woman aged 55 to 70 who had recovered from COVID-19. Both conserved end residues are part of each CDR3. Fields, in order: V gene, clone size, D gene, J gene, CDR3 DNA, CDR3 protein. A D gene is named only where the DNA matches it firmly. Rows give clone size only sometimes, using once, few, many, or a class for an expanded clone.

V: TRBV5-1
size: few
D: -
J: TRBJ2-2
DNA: TGCGCCAGCAGCTTGGGGCAGGGGACCGGGGAGCTGTTTTTT
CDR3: CASSLGQGTGELFF

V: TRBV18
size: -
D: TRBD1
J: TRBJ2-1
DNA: TGTGCCAGCTCACCCGGACAGGCCCAGGAGCAGTTCTTC
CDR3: CASSPGQAQEQFF

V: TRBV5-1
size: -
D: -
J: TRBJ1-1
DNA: TGCGCCAGCAGCTTGTTCTCAGGGGACACTGAAGCTTTCTTT
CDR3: CASSLFSGDTEAFF

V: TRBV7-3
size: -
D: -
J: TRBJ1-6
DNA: TGTGCCAGCAGCCCCAGCGTGGAGGCATATAATTCACCCCTCCACTTT
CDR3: CASSPSVEAYNSPLHF

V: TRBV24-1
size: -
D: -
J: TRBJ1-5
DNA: TGTGCCACCACCGACCGGGGGAGCAATCAGCCCCAGCATTTT
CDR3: CATTDRGSNQPQHF

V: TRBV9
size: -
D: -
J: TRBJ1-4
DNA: TGTGCCAGCAGCGTAGATTCCAGGTTCACTAATGAAAAACTGTTTTTT
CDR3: CASSVDSRFTNEKLFF

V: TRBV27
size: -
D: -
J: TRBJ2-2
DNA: TGTGCCAGCAGTTTCGGTCTAAACACCGGGGAGCTGTTTTTT
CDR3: CASSFGLNTGELFF

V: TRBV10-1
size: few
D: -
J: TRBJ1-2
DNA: TGCGCCAGCCAGGAGGAGTGGGCCCACCTCGTGAGGGGCTACACCTTC
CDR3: CASQEEWAHLVRGYTF

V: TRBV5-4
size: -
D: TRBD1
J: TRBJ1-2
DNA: TGTGCCAGCAGCTTAGACAGGGACTATGGCTACACCTTC
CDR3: CASSLDRDYGYTF

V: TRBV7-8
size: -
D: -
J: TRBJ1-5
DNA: TGTGCCAGCAGCTTAGCGGGGGAGGTTTTCAGCAATCAGCCCCAGCATTTT
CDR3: CASSLAGEVFSNQPQHF

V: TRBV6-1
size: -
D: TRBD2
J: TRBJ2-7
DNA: TGTGCCAGCAGTGAACTAGCGGGGGGGCCCCTAAGCGAGCAGTACTTC
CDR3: CASSELAGGPLSEQYF

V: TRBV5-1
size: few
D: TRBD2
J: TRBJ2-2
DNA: TGCGCCAGCAGCTTGAGCGGGGACCACACCGGGGAGCTGTTTTTT
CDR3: CASSLSGDHTGELFF

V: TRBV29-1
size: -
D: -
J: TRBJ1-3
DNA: TGCAGCGTAGGCCCCGGGACACCCGGAAACACCATATATTTT
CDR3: CSVGPGTPGNTIYF

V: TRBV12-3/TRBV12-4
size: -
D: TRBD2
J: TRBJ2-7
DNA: TGTGCCAGCAGTCGGGGGGGATACGAGCAGTACTTC
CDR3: CASSRGGYEQYF

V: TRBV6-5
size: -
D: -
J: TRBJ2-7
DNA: TGTGCCAGCACGACCCCAGGCTCCTACGAGCAGTACTTC
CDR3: CASTTPGSYEQYF

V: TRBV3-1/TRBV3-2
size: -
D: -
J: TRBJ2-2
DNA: TGTGCCAGCAGCCAGGCCAGATACGGGGAGCTGTTTTTT
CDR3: CASSQARYGELFF